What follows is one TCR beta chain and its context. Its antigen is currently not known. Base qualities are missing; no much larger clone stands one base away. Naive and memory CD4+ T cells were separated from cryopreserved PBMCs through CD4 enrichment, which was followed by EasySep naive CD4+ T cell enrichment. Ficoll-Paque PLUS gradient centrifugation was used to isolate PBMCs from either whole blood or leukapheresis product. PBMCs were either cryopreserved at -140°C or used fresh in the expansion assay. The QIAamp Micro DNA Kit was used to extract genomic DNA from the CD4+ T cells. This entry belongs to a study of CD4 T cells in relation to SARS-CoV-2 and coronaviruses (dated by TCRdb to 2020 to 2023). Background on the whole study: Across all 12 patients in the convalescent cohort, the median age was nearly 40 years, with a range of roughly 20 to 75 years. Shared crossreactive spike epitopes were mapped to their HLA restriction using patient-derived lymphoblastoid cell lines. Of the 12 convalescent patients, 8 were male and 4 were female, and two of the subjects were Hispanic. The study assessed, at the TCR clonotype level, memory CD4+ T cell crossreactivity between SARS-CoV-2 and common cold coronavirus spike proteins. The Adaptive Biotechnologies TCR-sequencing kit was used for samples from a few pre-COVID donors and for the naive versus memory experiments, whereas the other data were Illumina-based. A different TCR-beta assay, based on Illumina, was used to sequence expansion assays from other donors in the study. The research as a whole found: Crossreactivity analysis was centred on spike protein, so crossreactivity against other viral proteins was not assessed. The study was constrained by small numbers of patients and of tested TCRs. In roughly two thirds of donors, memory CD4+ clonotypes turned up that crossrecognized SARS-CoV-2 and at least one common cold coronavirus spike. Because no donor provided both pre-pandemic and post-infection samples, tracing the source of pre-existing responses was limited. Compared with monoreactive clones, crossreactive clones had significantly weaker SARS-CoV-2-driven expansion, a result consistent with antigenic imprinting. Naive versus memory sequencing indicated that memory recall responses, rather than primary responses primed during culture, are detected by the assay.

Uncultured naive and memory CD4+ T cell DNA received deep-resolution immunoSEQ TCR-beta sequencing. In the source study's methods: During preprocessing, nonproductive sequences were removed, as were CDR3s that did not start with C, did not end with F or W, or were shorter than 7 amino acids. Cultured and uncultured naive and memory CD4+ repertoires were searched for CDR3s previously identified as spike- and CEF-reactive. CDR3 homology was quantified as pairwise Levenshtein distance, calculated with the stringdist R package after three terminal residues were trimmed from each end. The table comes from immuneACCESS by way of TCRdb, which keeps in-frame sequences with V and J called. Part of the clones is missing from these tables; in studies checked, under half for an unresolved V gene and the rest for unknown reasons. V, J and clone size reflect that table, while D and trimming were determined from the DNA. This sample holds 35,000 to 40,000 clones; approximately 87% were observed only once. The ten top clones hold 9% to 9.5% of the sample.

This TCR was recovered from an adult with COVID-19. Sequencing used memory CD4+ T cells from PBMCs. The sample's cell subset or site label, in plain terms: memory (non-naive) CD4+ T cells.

CDR3 reads: CASSQFGPGGYLGYTQYF. The sequence in DNA is TGCGCCAGCAGCCAATTTGGGCCAGGGGGCTACTTGGGGTATACGCAGTATTTT. In this chain, TRBV4-1 is recombined with TRBJ2-3, and 8 junctional nucleotides match TRBD1. Based on the germline V gene, the CDR1 and CDR2 sequences are MGHRA and YSYEKL. Its CDR3 holds 18 amino acids, cysteine through phenylalanine. Of all the DNA, just the CDR3 is kept, 54 bases in frame from base 1. At the junction V is shortened by 2 bases and J by 7 bases; bases outside the gene matches: 17.